The clone carrying this T cell receptor beta chain was counted only a few times. The same CDR3 is also encoded by other DNA sequences in this sample. The sample originates from a study of technical replicates of blood from a few donors. V was clipped by 0 bases and J by 6 bases; unmatched bases: 8. The germline CDR1 and CDR2 sequences are SGHTA and FQGNSA. This CDR3 comprises 15 residues. The protocol was immunoSEQ multiplex PCR, while the TCRdb copy is restricted to in-frame clones and leaves out a portion. Among under 75,000 clones listed, 85% to 95% were seen once. The sample comprised PBMCs. The clonotype originates from a human donor in good health. Some clones in this sample may be carry-over from other donors' samples. J is TRBJ2-7 and V is TRBV7-2; 7 bases match TRBD1. CDR3 nucleotide sequence: TGTGCCAGCAGCTTAGCCGGTCAGGGGGTGAGCGAGCAGTACTTC. It is translated as CASSLAGQGVSEQYF.